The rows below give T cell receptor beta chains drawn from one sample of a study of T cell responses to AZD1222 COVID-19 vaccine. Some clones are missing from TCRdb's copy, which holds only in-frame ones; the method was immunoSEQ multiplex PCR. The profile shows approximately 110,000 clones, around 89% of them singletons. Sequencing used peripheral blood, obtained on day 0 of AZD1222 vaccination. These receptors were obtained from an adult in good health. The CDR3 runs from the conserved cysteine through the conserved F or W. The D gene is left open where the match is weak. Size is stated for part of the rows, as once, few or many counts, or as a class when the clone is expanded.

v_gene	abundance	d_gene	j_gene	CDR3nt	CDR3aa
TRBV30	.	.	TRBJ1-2	TGTGCCTGGAGTGTAGGCAGGGTTGGCTACACCTTC	CAWSVGRVGYTF
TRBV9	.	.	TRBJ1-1	TGTGCCAGCAGCGCGGAGTTGAGGACTGAAGCTTTCTTT	CASSAELRTEAFF
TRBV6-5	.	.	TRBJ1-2	TGTGCCAGCAACGAGGAGATGACAAGCTTCTATGGCTACACCTTC	CASNEEMTSFYGYTF
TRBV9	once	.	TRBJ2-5	TGTGCCAGCAGCGTCCGGGTCCAAGAGACCCAGTACTTC	CASSVRVQETQYF
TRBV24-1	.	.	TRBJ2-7	TGTGCCACCAGTGAAGCGGGACAGAACTACGAGCAGTACTTC	CATSEAGQNYEQYF
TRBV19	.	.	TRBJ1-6	TGTGCCAGTAGTATAGACAGCGGGGGCTCCTATAATTCACCCCTCCACTTT	CASSIDSGGSYNSPLHF
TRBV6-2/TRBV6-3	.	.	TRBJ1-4	TGTGCCAGCAGTTATCAACAATCGTTGGAAAAACTGTTTTTT	CASSYQQSLEKLFF
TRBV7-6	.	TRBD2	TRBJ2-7	TGTGCCAGCAGACCTTTAGCGGGGGGGACCTACGAGCAGTACTTC	CASRPLAGGTYEQYF
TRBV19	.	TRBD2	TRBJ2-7	TGTGCCAGTAGTATTTTTCCCGGGAGGGGAGCCTACGAGCAGTACTTC	CASSIFPGRGAYEQYF
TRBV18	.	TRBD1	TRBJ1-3	TGTGCCAGCTCACCAACAGGGGCCTACTCTGGAAACACCATATATTTT	CASSPTGAYSGNTIYF
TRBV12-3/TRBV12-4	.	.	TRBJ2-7	TGTGCCAGCAAACCTGGAGGTTACGAGCAGTACTTC	CASKPGGYEQYF
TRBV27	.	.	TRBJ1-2	TGTGCCAGCTCTTATCGGCTAAACTATGGCTACACCTTC	CASSYRLNYGYTF
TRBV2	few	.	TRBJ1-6	TGTGCCAGCAATTCCCCGTCCTATAATTCACCCCTCCACTTT	CASNSPSYNSPLHF
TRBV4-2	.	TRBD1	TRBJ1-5	TGTGCCAGCAGCCAAAACCACGGGACAGGGGGCTTAGGTAGCAATCAGCCCCAGCATTTT	CASSQNHGTGGLGSNQPQHF
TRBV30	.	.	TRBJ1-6	TGTGCCTGGAGACACCCCGGGCTCCTCTATAATTCACCCCTCCACTTT	CAWRHPGLLYNSPLHF
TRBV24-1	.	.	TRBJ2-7	TGTGCCACCAGTCGAAGCGGTTCGTCCTACGAGCAGTACTTC	CATSRSGSSYEQYF
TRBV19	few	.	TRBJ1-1	TGTGCCAGTATGTGGGCGGCAGGCATGAACACTGAAGCTTTCTTT	CASMWAAGMNTEAFF
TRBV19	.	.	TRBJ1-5	TGTGCCAGTAGTATTGCCCTAGGGGCGGGTTATAGCAATCAGCCCCAGCATTTT	CASSIALGAGYSNQPQHF
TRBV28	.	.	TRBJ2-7	TGTGCCGGACGACGGCGTACTTCCTACGAGCAGTACTTC	CAGRRRTSYEQYF
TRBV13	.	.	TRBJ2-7	TGTGCCAGCAGCGTAGGCCGGGGGTCGAGCTCCTACGAGCAGTACTTC	CASSVGRGSSSYEQYF
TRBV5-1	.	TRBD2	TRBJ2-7	TGCGCCAGCAGCTTGGGAGCGGGAGGGGTGGACGAGCAGTACTTC	CASSLGAGGVDEQYF
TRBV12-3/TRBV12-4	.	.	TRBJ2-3	TGTGCCAGCAGTGAGGCGGATACGCAGTATTTT	CASSEADTQYF
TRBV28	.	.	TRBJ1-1	TGTGCCAGCAGAGGAGGGTGGGGGGAAATGTCTGAAGCTTTCTTT	CASRGGWGEMSEAFF
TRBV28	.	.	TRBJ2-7	TGTGCCAGCAGTCAACGCTCCTACGAGCAGTACTTC	CASSQRSYEQYF
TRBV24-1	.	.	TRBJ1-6	TGTGCCACCAGTGAGGGGCACCCGCTTTCACCCCTCCACTTT	CATSEGHPLSPLHF
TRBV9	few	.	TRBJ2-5	TGTGCCAGCAGCACGGCAGGGGATGGCGAGACCCAGTACTTC	CASSTAGDGETQYF
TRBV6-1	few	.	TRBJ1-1	TGTGCCAGCAGTGAGTATACGGGATTTAACACTGAAGCTTTCTTT	CASSEYTGFNTEAFF
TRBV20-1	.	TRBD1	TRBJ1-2	TGCAGTGCTAGTCACAGGGGTGATGGCTACACCTTC	CSASHRGDGYTF
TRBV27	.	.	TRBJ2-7	TGTGCCAGCAGTTTATCGCAGGGGTTCTACGAGCAGTACTTC	CASSLSQGFYEQYF
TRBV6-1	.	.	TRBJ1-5	TGTGCCAGCAGTGAACAGGCGGGGGATGGCAATCAGCCCCAGCATTTT	CASSEQAGDGNQPQHF
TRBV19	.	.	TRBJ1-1	TGTGCCAGTAGTATGACCGGGACGGACACTGAAGCTTTCTTT	CASSMTGTDTEAFF
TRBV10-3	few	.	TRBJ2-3	TGTGCCATCAGTGAGTTAGGCTTACTAAGCACAGATACGCAGTATTTT	CAISELGLLSTDTQYF
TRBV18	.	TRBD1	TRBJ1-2	TGTGCCAGCTCACCCGGGACAGGGGGCTTTAACTATGGCTACACCTTC	CASSPGTGGFNYGYTF
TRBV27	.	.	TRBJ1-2	TGTGCCAGCAGCGAGGGAGCAGTACATGGCTACACCTTC	CASSEGAVHGYTF
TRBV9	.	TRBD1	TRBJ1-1	TGTGCCAGCAGCGCGACAGGGAACTCGAACACTGAAGCTTTCTTT	CASSATGNSNTEAFF
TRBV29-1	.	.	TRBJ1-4	TGCAGCGTTGGGGGCGCTATTAATGAAAAACTGTTTTTT	CSVGGAINEKLFF
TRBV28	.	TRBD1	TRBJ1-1	TGTGCCAGCAGTTCCCCAGGGGGTGGGTGGAACACTGAAGCTTTCTTT	CASSSPGGGWNTEAFF
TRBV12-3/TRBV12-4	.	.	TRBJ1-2	TGTGCCAGCAGTCCGACAGGAAACTATGGCTACACCTTC	CASSPTGNYGYTF